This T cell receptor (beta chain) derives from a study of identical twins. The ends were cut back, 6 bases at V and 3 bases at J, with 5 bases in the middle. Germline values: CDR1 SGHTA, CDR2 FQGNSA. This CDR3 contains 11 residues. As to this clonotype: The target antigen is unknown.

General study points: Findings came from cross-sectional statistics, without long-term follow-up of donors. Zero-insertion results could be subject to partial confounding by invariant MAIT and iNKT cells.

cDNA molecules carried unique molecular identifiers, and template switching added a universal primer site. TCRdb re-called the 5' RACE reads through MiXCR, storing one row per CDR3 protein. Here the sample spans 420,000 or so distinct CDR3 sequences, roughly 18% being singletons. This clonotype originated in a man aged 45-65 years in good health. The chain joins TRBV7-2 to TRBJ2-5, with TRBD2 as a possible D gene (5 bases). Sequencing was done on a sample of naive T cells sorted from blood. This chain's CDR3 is CASRAEETQYF. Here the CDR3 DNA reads TGTGCCAGCAGAGCGGAAGAGACCCAGTACTTC.